This T cell receptor beta chain derives from a study of blood T cell repertoires in COVID-19. The germline gives CDR1 LNHDA, CDR2 SQIVND (reference sequence). The CDR3 is made up of 16 amino acids. V gave up 4 bases and J gave up 0 bases, with 13 bases separating them. Measured with immunoSEQ multiplex PCR; TCRdb has only the in-frame clones, and not every one. The repertoire includes roughly 300,000 clones, 90% of them detected once, and 6% to 7% sits in the top ten. Input material: peripheral blood. The rearrangement joins TRBV19 to TRBJ1-5; tentatively, D is TRBD1 (6 bases). This TCR was recovered from a woman aged 25 to 39 with COVID-19, enrolled during active disease. The CDR3 DNA reads as TGTGCCAGTAGTACTCTACAGGGATATAGCAATCAGCCCCAGCATTTT. Translating gives CASSTLQGYSNQPQHF.